Shown below are 27 T cell receptor beta chains from a single sample sequenced in a study of shared clonotypes between healthy human individuals. Assay: immunoSEQ multiplex PCR; the TCRdb copy retains only in-frame clones and omits some. Of over a million clones in the sample, approximately 96% are singletons; the top ten hold roughly 1.2%. The sequencing sample was made of naive CD4+ T cells sorted from blood. The subset: CD45RA+ positively selected. All receptors derive from a man aged 25-45 years in good health.

This clone has more than one count but fewer than ten. The gene calls are TRBV4-1 and TRBJ2-5; D may be TRBD1 (6 bases). Trimming cost V 3 bases and J 3 bases, with 8 bases left between them. The CDR3 contains 13 residues. Germline CDR1 is MGHRA and CDR2 is YSYEKL. CDR3 bases: TGCGCCAGCAGCCAGCAGGGGAAAGAGACCCAGTACTTC. It yields the protein CASSQQGKETQYF.

This sequence joins TRBV5-4 and TRBJ2-3; TRBD2 matches at 8 bases. Germline CDR1 and CDR2: SGHNT and YYREEE (reference sequence). The junction had 10 bases not matched to a gene; V was cut back by 0 bases and J by 1 base. There are 18 residues in the CDR3. The DNA for the CDR3 is TGTGCCAGCAGCTTGGCTGCGGGAGGAAAATGGGGCACAGATACGCAGTATTTT. It is translated as CASSLAAGGKWGTDTQYF.

The rearrangement joins TRBV27 to TRBJ2-1; 10 bases are shared with TRBD2. There are 16 residues in the CDR3. With V trimmed by 4 bases and J by 3 bases, 6 bases remained unmatched. Per the germline V gene, CDR1 is MNHEY and CDR2 is SMNVEV (reference sequence). DNA of the CDR3: TGTGCCAGCAGTTCCCTACTAGCGGGGTACTACAATGAGCAGTTCTTC. This translates into CASSSLLAGYYNEQFF.

The CDR3 loop is CASSLAGLAEYNEQFF. The DNA of the CDR3 is TGTGCCAGCAGCTTAGCAGGACTAGCGGAATACAATGAGCAGTTCTTC. J is TRBJ2-1 and V is TRBV7-2, with 10 bases identical to TRBD2. The V segment lost 0 bases and the J segment 4 bases; nucleotides outside the gene matches: 3. The CDR3 runs to 16 residues. CDR1 is SGHTA and CDR2 is FQGNSA in the germline V gene.

On this clone itself: The sample holds other DNA sequences that translate to the same CDR3. The chain combines TRBV7-2 with TRBJ2-7, with 7 bases that match TRBD2. In germline, CDR1 is SGHTA, CDR2 FQGNSA. The length of the CDR3 is 14 residues. With V trimmed by 3 bases and J by 0 bases, 2 bases remained unmatched. The CDR3 DNA reads TGTGCCAGCAGCTTCCGGACTAGCTCCTACGAGCAGTACTTC. Translation gives CASSFRTSSYEQYF.

This chain links TRBV7-2 with TRBJ1-5; D is uncertain. V lost 4 bases and J lost 1, with 14 bases in between. Germline V gene sequence: CDR1 SGHTA, CDR2 FQGNSA. The CDR3 is 16 amino acids. DNA of the CDR3: TGTGCCAGCAGCTCCCTCGGGGTTTTGAGCAATCAGCCCCAGCATTTT. Translated, it gives CASSSLGVLSNQPQHF.

The chain links TRBV11-1 to TRBJ1-2; possible D gene TRBD1, 5 bases. Germline loops: CDR1 SGHAT, CDR2 FQDESV (reference sequence). This CDR3 comprises 13 residues. The V gene lost 3 bases and the J gene lost 7 bases, with 12 bases spanning the gap. The chain's CDR3 is CASSFDRMGGYTF. The DNA for the CDR3 is TGTGCCAGCAGCTTCGACAGAATGGGTGGCTACACCTTC. Variable domain in full (rest from reference TRBV11-1 and TRBJ1-2): EAEVAQSPRYKITEKSQAVAFWCDPISGHATLYWYRQILGQGPELLVQFQDESVVDDSQLPKDRFSAERLKGVDSTLKIQPAELGDSAMYLCASSFDRMGGYTFGSGTRLTVV.

The J gene is TRBJ1-1, the V gene TRBV19; D is ambiguous. The CDR3 has 14 residues. Trimming left V 3 bases short and J 2 bases short, with 10 bases between. Germline V gives CDR1 LNHDA, CDR2 SQIVND (reference sequence). In DNA, the CDR3 is TGTGCCAGTAGTATGGTACAGATCAACACTGAAGCTTTCTTT. Translated: CASSMVQINTEAFF.

V and J are TRBV11-2 and TRBJ2-3; D possibly matches TRBD1 or TRBD2 (5 bases each). Germline lookup yields CDR1 SGHAT and CDR2 FQNNGV. Trimming took 4 bases from V and 0 from J, leaving 11 bases between them. The CDR3 has 15 residues. The CDR3 loop is CASSSVRGSTDTQYF. CDR3 nucleotides: TGTGCCAGCAGCTCCGTTCGGGGCAGCACAGATACGCAGTATTTT.

CDR3 nucleotide sequence: TGCAGCGTTCTCGGGGGCTCTAGCACAGATACGCAGTATTTT. This sequence encodes CSVLGGSSTDTQYF. This chain connects TRBV29-1 to TRBJ2-3; D may be TRBD1 or TRBD2 (6 bases each). CDR3 size: 14 residues. The V gene lost 5 bases and the J gene lost 0 bases, with 12 bases spanning the gap. The germline V gene has CDR1 SQVTM and CDR2 ANQGSEA.

V usage is TRBV7-3 and J usage is TRBJ2-1; D ambiguous. The CDR3 sequence is 14 residues long. Per germline, CDR1 SGHTA and CDR2 FQGTGA. Trimming shortened V by 5 bases and J by 7 bases, and 15 bases separated the two germline ends. The CDR3 is CASSLDPAANEQFF. In DNA, the CDR3 is TGTGCCAGCAGCCTAGACCCGGCGGCAAATGAGCAGTTCTTC.

The chain couples TRBV19 to TRBJ2-1, with D possibly matching TRBD1 (6 bases). Germline values: CDR1 LNHDA, CDR2 SQIVND (reference sequence). The CDR3 extends over 14 amino acids. Trimming took off 10 bases at V and 4 bases at J, with 17 bases between the two ends. DNA of the CDR3: TGTGCCACCCATCCTGGGGGCTCTTACAATGAGCAGTTCTTC. The encoded protein is CATHPGGSYNEQFF. The variable domain in full, completed from reference TRBV19 and TRBJ2-1, reads DGGITQSPKYLFRKEGQNVTLSCEQNLNHDAMYWYRQDPGQGLRLIYYSQIVNDFQKGDIAEGYSVSREKKESFPLTVTSAQKNPTAFYLCATHPGGSYNEQFFGPGTRLTVL.

The chain is built from TRBV14 and TRBJ1-2; TRBD1 agrees at 8 bases. Unmatched junction bases numbered 13, after V lost 4 bases and J lost 3 bases. The germline CDR1 and CDR2 sequences are SGHDN and FVKESK. The CDR3 sequence is 17 residues long. In nucleotides, the CDR3 is TGTGCCAGCAGCCGTGGGGGACAGGTCGTCTCCTACTATGGCTACACCTTC. Amino acids: CASSRGGQVVSYYGYTF.

As for this clone: The same CDR3 can be traced to other DNA sequences in this sample. The gene calls are TRBV5-4 and TRBJ2-7; D may be TRBD1 (6 bases). CDR1 is SGHNT and CDR2 is YYREEE in the germline V gene (reference sequence). Trimming stripped 0 bases from V and 4 bases from J, with 11 bases between. This CDR3 spans 14 amino acids. CDR3 nucleotide sequence: TGTGCCAGCAGCTTGGTGGGGGCCGCGTACGAGCAGTACTTC. Its protein is CASSLVGAAYEQYF. The whole variable domain, filled in from reference TRBV5-4 and TRBJ2-7, reads ETGVTQSPTHLIKTRGQQVTLRCSSQSGHNTVSWYQQALGQGPQFIFQYYREEENGRGNFPPRFSGLQFPNYSSELNVNALELDDSALYLCASSLVGAAYEQYFGPGTRLTVT.

J is TRBJ1-3 and V is TRBV7-8; D not resolved. The V gene's germline CDR1 is SGHVS and CDR2 FQNEAQ. The CDR3 length is 15 residues. Trimming shortened V by 1 base and J by 4 bases, and 11 bases separated the two germline ends. DNA for the CDR3: TGTGCCAGCAGCTTAGTGGGCAGCGCGGGAAACACCATATATTTT. Translation: CASSLVGSAGNTIYF. Full variable domain (remainder filled in from reference TRBV7-8 and TRBJ1-3): GAGVSQSPRYKVAKRGQDVALRCDPISGHVSLFWYQQALGQGPEFLTYFQNEAQLDKSGLPSDRFFAERPEGSVSTLKIQRTQQEDSAVYLCASSLVGSAGNTIYFGEGSWLTVV.

V gene TRBV7-2 combines with J gene TRBJ2-7, with a weak D call TRBD2 (5 bases). This CDR3 spans 15 amino acids. Germline CDR1 is SGHTA and CDR2 is FQGNSA. Trimming took off 5 bases at V and 5 bases at J, with 19 bases between the two ends. This CDR3 is CASSLRAGVGDEQYF. The CDR3 DNA follows: TGTGCCAGCAGCCTCCGGGCCGGGGTAGGAGACGAGCAGTACTTC.

This chain links TRBV28 with TRBJ1-5; D may be TRBD1 (5 bases). V dropped 5 bases and J dropped 6 bases, with 14 bases sitting between them. Germline CDR1 is MDHEN and CDR2 is SYDVKM. CDR3 size: 14 residues. The CDR3 region is CASSPPLQGQPQHF. The CDR3 nucleotides are TGTGCCAGCAGTCCACCTCTCCAGGGTCAGCCCCAGCATTTT.

The rearrangement links TRBV6-5 to TRBJ2-7, with 8 positions matching TRBD1. The germline V gene has CDR1 MNHEY and CDR2 SVGAGI. After removal of 3 bases from V and 1 base from J, the junction contained 2 bases not matched to a gene. This CDR3 comprises 14 residues. CDR3 sequence (DNA): TGTGCCAGCAGTTATTGGACAGGGTCCTACGAGCAGTACTTC. Translation: CASSYWTGSYEQYF.

The genes are TRBV9 and TRBJ1-1; 10 bases are shared with TRBD1. The V and J ends lost 3 bases and 8 bases, in that order; junction bases with no gene match: 13. Germline CDR1 reads SGDLS; CDR2 reads YYNGEE. The length of the CDR3 is 16 residues. The CDR3 DNA follows: TGTGCCAGCAGCGAGTACTCCGGGACAGGGGCTTCAGAAGCTTTCTTT. This translates into CASSEYSGTGASEAFF.

As to this clone: This CDR3 is also generated by other DNA sequences in the sample. This sequence joins TRBV18 and TRBJ2-2, with D unresolved. CDR3 length: 15 residues. The germline gives CDR1 KGHSH, CDR2 LQKENI. V was trimmed by 0 bases and J by 4 bases, leaving 9 bases between them. For the CDR3, the DNA is TGTGCCAGCTCACCACCAAGGGTTGGCACCGGGGAGCTGTTTTTT. Amino acids: CASSPPRVGTGELFF.

This chain links TRBV5-5 with TRBJ1-1; D remains ambiguous. The CDR3 sequence is 15 residues long. Germline V lookup: CDR1 SGHKS, CDR2 YYEKEE (reference sequence). The V end lost 5 bases, the J end lost 2 bases, and 16 bases lay between the germline ends. The CDR3 bases are TGTGCCAGCAGTCCTCGCTTTATCGGAAACACTGAAGCTTTCTTT. It specifies CASSPRFIGNTEAFF.

The chain has TRBV7-2 and TRBJ2-7; TRBD1 matches at 7 bases. Germline values: CDR1 SGHTA, CDR2 FQGNSA. The V segment lost 3 bases and the J segment 2 bases; nucleotides outside the gene matches: 7. CDR3 length: 15 residues. As DNA, the CDR3 is TGTGCCAGCAGCTTTGACAGGGTGTTGACCTACGAGCAGTACTTC. Amino acids: CASSFDRVLTYEQYF.

A remark on this clone: The same CDR3 arises from other DNA sequences in this sample as well. V usage is TRBV19 and J usage is TRBJ2-3; D is unresolved. The CDR3 has 13 amino acids. Trimming pared 3 bases from V and 1 base from J, leaving 5 bases between. Germline CDR1 and CDR2: LNHDA and SQIVND (reference sequence). CDR3 nucleotide sequence: TGTGCCAGTAGTATCGGCCGCACAGATACGCAGTATTTT. This translates into CASSIGRTDTQYF.

The chain recombines TRBV6-1 with TRBJ2-2; unclear D gene. The CDR3 is 14 residues long. Looked up from germline, CDR1 is MNHNS and CDR2 is SASEGT. With 7 bases removed from V and 6 bases from J, the gap between germline ends came to 15 bases. CDR3 nucleotide sequence: TGTGCCAGCAATCCCCTTGTTAGGGCCGGGGAGCTGTTTTTT. Protein sequence: CASNPLVRAGELFF.

This clone was recorded only once. The sample has other DNA sequences that encode this CDR3 too. The genes are TRBV19 and TRBJ1-5; 7 nucleotides line up with TRBD1. V shed 5 bases, J shed 4 bases, and the junction held 2 bases outside the gene matches. The CDR3 runs to 13 residues. Per the germline V gene, CDR1 is LNHDA and CDR2 is SQIVND (reference sequence). In nucleotides, the CDR3 is TGTGCCAGTAGTGACAGGGCGAATCAGCCCCAGCATTTT. Amino acids: CASSDRANQPQHF.

CDR3: CASSERGPGEKLFF. Written as DNA, the CDR3 is TGTGCCAGCAGCGAAAGGGGGCCGGGCGAAAAACTGTTTTTT. This chain uses TRBV2 with TRBJ1-4, with TRBD1 matching 7 bases. Per germline, CDR1 SNHLY and CDR2 FYNNEI. The CDR3 covers 14 residues. V was pared by 6 bases and J by 8 bases, with 9 bases of the junction left unmatched.

This rearrangement joins TRBV11-3 to TRBJ2-1, with D unresolved. Trimming shortened V by 3 bases and J by 8 bases, and 11 bases separated the two germline ends. The CDR3 runs to 13 residues. The germline V gene has CDR1 SGHNT and CDR2 YENEEA. This chain's CDR3 is CASSFQSRDEQFF. The CDR3 nucleotides read TGTGCCAGCAGCTTTCAGTCTAGGGATGAGCAGTTCTTC.